This is a list of T cell receptor beta chains from one sample in a study of beta chain features in type 1 diabetes. Assay used: immunoSEQ multiplex PCR; TCRdb lists only in-frame clones, some missing. The sample holds under 250,000 clones; approximately 10% are singletons and the top ten take 1% to 1.5%. Sequenced sample: central memory CD4+ T cells from blood. The receptors derive from a man between 18 and 35 years old in good health. Each CDR3 is given with its conserved first and last residue. The D gene is left open where the match is weak. Size is stated for part of the rows, as once, few or many counts, or as a class when the clone is expanded.

clone size	D gene	V gene	J gene	CDR3 DNA	CDR3 protein
-	TRBD2	TRBV18	TRBJ2-3	TGTGCCAGCTCCCCGACTAGCGGGAGGAGGTCAGATACGCAGTATTTT	CASSPTSGRRSDTQYF
many	-	TRBV5-1	TRBJ1-2	TGCGCCAGCAGCTTCACAGCTAACTATGGCTACACCTTC	CASSFTANYGYTF
few	-	TRBV7-9	TRBJ2-5	TGTGCCAGCAGCTCGCGAACGGTTCAAGAGACCCAGTACTTC	CASSSRTVQETQYF
few	TRBD2	TRBV4-3	TRBJ2-3	TGCGCCAGCAGCCAGTCCGGGACTACCTTCCCCTCCGATACGCAGTATTTT	CASSQSGTTFPSDTQYF
-	-	TRBV29-1	TRBJ1-4	TGCAGCGTTGTTGGGCCATCCGAAAAACTGTTTTTT	CSVVGPSEKLFF
many	TRBD2	TRBV11-2	TRBJ2-1	TGTGCCAGCAGCTCGGGACTAGCGGGTTACAATGAGCAGTTCTTC	CASSSGLAGYNEQFF
many	-	TRBV28	TRBJ2-5	TGTGCCAGCAGTTTATCGTTGAGGAGGGAGACCCAGTACTTC	CASSLSLRRETQYF
-	-	TRBV30	TRBJ2-1	TGTGCCTGGAGTCCCTCCGGGATCGGCAATGAGCAGTTCTTC	CAWSPSGIGNEQFF
few	-	TRBV7-2	TRBJ2-1	TGTGCCAGCGGTTCCCACAGGATTACCAATGAGCAGTTCTTC	CASGSHRITNEQFF
-	TRBD1	TRBV7-2	TRBJ1-2	TGTGCCAGCAGCTTAGGCGCAGGGGGAAACTATGGCTACACCTTC	CASSLGAGGNYGYTF
few	-	TRBV11-2	TRBJ2-7	TGTGCCAGCAGCTTATCAAACAGAAGGAACGAGCAGTACTTC	CASSLSNRRNEQYF
many	-	TRBV2	TRBJ2-3	TGTGCCAGCAGTGTCTCCAGAGATACGCAGTATTTT	CASSVSRDTQYF
many	TRBD2	TRBV9	TRBJ2-1	TGTGCCAGCAGCGTAGCTACGGTACTAGCGGGGGAGAATGAGCAGTTCTTC	CASSVATVLAGENEQFF
-	-	TRBV5-6	TRBJ2-5	TGTGCCAGCAGCTTGGTAGGCGGACAAGAGACCCAGTACTTC	CASSLVGGQETQYF
-	-	TRBV18	TRBJ1-1	TGTGCCAGCTCACTCCCAGGCTCGAACACTGAAGCTTTCTTT	CASSLPGSNTEAFF
few	-	TRBV7-9	TRBJ2-6	TGTGCCAGCAGCTATGCCCGCACCACTGGGGCCAACGTCCTGACTTTC	CASSYARTTGANVLTF
few	-	TRBV29-1	TRBJ1-1	TGCAGCGCCGGCACGGGAATGAACACTGAAGCTTTCTTT	CSAGTGMNTEAFF
-	TRBD2	TRBV19	TRBJ2-7	TGTGCCAGTAGTCCTCTGAGGGGACTAGCGGGAGAGCGGTCCTACGAGCAGTACTTC	CASSPLRGLAGERSYEQYF
few	-	TRBV9	TRBJ2-7	TGTGCCAGCAGCGTAGGGTTTGAGCGGGCCTACGAGCAGTACTTC	CASSVGFERAYEQYF
-	TRBD2	TRBV5-4	TRBJ2-3	TGTGCCAGCAGCACGGGACTAGCGGGAGTGACAGATACGCAGTATTTT	CASSTGLAGVTDTQYF
-	-	TRBV28	TRBJ1-2	TGTGGGACGGGACCTCGAAACTATGGCTACACCTTC	CGTGPRNYGYTF
few	-	TRBV29-1	TRBJ2-3	TGCAGCGTCCTAAAGGTTGGGGCCAGGGGAGATACGCAGTATTTT	CSVLKVGARGDTQYF
few	TRBD1	TRBV18	TRBJ1-2	TGTGCCAGCTCACCACCGACAGGGTACTATGGCTACACCTTC	CASSPPTGYYGYTF
many	TRBD2	TRBV15	TRBJ2-1	TGTGCCACCAGCAGAGAGAGGACTAGCGGATACAATGAGCAGTTCTTC	CATSRERTSGYNEQFF
few	-	TRBV28	TRBJ2-7	TGTGCCAGCAGTTTATATGTCAGCTCCTACGAGCAGTACTTC	CASSLYVSSYEQYF
few	TRBD2	TRBV7-2	TRBJ2-1	TGTGCCAGCAGCTTAGGACGGGAGGGGTGGAATGAGCAGTTCTTC	CASSLGREGWNEQFF
few	-	TRBV2	TRBJ2-5	TGTGCCAGCTACGGAGTAGAGACCCAGTACTTC	CASYGVETQYF
-	-	TRBV29-1	TRBJ2-5	TGCAGCGTTCTCTTGCTATTGGGACAAGAGACCCAGTACTTC	CSVLLLLGQETQYF
-	TRBD2	TRBV29-1	TRBJ2-5	TGCAGCGGTGCGACTAGCGGGAGGGCCTATCTCCAAGACGTGACCCAGTACTTC	CSGATSGRAYLQDVTQYF
-	-	TRBV7-3	TRBJ2-1	TGTGCCAGCAGCTTAATAGGCAGCTCCTACAATGAGCAGTTCTTC	CASSLIGSSYNEQFF
few	-	TRBV28	TRBJ2-1	TGTGCCAGCAGTTTAGGGCCACTAACCTACAATGAGCAGTTCTTC	CASSLGPLTYNEQFF
many	-	TRBV27	TRBJ2-1	TGTGCCAGCACCCCAGGGAGGTCCGGTGTCCATGAGCAGTTCTTC	CASTPGRSGVHEQFF
few	TRBD1	TRBV11-2	TRBJ1-2	TGTGCCAGCAGCTCAATTATGACAGGGGGAGGTGGCTACACCTTC	CASSSIMTGGGGYTF
few	TRBD2	TRBV7-6	TRBJ2-2	TGTGCCAGCAGCTCCAGCCCGACTAGCGCGAACACCGGGGAGCTGTTTTTT	CASSSSPTSANTGELFF
-	-	TRBV30	TRBJ2-5	TGTGCCTGGAGTGTACTCAGGGTCCAAGAGACCCAGTACTTC	CAWSVLRVQETQYF
-	-	TRBV5-4	TRBJ1-1	TGTGCCAGCAGCTCACCTCAGGGGTTTGGGACTGAAGCTTTCTTT	CASSSPQGFGTEAFF
-	-	TRBV19	TRBJ2-5	TGTGCCAGTAGTATAGGTCAGCAAGAGACCCAGTACTTC	CASSIGQQETQYF
few	TRBD2	TRBV28	TRBJ2-5	TGTGCCAGCAGTTTCGGGAGGGGCGAGTACCAAGAGACCCAGTACTTC	CASSFGRGEYQETQYF
few	-	TRBV28	TRBJ2-5	TGTGCCAGCAGTCCTCGGACCCAAGAGACCCAGTACTTC	CASSPRTQETQYF
few	TRBD2	TRBV7-8	TRBJ2-3	TGTGCCAGCAGCTCCCGAGTGGCTAGCGGCACTAGCACAGATACGCAGTATTTT	CASSSRVASGTSTDTQYF
few	-	TRBV5-4	TRBJ2-7	TGTGCCAGCAGCCGCGCCCGGGACTCGGGCTACGAGCAGTACTTC	CASSRARDSGYEQYF
-	-	TRBV29-1	TRBJ1-1	TGCAGCGTTGCGACGGTGAACACTGAAGCTTTCTTT	CSVATVNTEAFF
few	-	TRBV7-2	TRBJ1-5	TGTGCCAGCAGCTCAAGACAGGGCAATCAGCCCCAGCATTTT	CASSSRQGNQPQHF
few	-	TRBV20-1	TRBJ2-5	TGCAGTGCTAGGGTGGGAGAGACCCAGTACTTC	CSARVGETQYF
few	-	TRBV7-9	TRBJ2-3	TGTGCTTGGGGGCAGTACTCTAGCACAGATACGCAGTATTTT	CAWGQYSSTDTQYF
-	-	TRBV23-1	TRBJ1-5	TGCGCCAGCAGTCCTAGGCAGGGAACGACCGACCAGCCCCAGCATTTT	CASSPRQGTTDQPQHF
few	-	TRBV30	TRBJ1-5	TGTGCCTGGAGTATGCCAGATGGCCATCAGCCCCAGCATTTT	CAWSMPDGHQPQHF
few	TRBD2	TRBV6-6	TRBJ2-3	TGTGCCAGCAGTCGCGGGAGAGGAACAGATACGCAGTATTTT	CASSRGRGTDTQYF
few	TRBD2	TRBV6-1	TRBJ2-1	TGTGCCAGCAGTGATCGACTAGCGGGATTTTATGAGCAGTTCTTC	CASSDRLAGFYEQFF
-	TRBD1	TRBV18	TRBJ1-2	TGTGCCAGCTCACAGAACGAGGGGGCAGGCTATGGCTACACCTTC	CASSQNEGAGYGYTF